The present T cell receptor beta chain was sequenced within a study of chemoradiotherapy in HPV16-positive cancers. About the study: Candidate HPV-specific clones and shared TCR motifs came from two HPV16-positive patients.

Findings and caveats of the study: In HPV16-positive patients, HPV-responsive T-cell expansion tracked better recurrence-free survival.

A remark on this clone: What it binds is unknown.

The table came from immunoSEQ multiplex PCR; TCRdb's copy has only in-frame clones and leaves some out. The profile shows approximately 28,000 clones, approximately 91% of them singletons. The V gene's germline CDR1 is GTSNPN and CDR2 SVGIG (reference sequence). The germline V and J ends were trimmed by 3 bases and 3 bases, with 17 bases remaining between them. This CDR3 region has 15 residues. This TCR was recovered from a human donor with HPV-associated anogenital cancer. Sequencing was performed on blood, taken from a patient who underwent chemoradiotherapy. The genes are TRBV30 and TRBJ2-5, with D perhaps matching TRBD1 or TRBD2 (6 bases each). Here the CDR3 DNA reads TGTGCCTGGAGCAAAGGGGGGTTGGGGGAAGAGACCCAGTACTTC. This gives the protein CAWSKGGLGEETQYF.